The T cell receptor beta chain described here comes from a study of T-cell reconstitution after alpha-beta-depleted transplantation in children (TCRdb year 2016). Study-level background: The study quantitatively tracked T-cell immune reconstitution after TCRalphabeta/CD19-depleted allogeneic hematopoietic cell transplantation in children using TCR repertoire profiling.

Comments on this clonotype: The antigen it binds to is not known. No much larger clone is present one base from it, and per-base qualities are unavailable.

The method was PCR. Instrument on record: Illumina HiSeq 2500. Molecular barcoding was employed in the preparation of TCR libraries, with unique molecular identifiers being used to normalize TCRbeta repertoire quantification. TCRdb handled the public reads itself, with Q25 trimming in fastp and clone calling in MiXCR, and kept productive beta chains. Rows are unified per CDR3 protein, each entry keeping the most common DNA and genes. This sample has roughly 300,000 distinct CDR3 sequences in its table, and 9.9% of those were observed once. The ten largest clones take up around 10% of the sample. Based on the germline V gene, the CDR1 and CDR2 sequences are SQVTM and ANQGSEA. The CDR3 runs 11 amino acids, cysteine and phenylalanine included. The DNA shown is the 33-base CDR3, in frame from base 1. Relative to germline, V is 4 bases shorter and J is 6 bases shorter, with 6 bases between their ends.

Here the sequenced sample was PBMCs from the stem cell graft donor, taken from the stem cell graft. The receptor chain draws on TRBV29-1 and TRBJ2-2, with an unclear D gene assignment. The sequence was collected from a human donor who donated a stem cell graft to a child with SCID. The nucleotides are TGCAGCGTTGGTGGGCCCGGGGAGCTGTTTTTT. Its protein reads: CSVGGPGELFF.